Sequencing of this T cell receptor beta chain was carried out in a study of T cells in Graves' hyperthyroidism and ophthalmopathy. Regarding the study as a whole: Patients with ophthalmopathy were separated from those with stable hyperthyroidism by a 13 V-J model. Median prediction lead before ophthalmopathy onset was around seven months with the model.

What was amplified from RNA transcripts were TCR beta CDR3 regions. The TCR CDR3 first-round RT-PCR relied on the HTBI primer set. In TCRdb, the multiplex PCR reads were re-called with MiXCR into one record per CDR3 protein. The sample carries 600,000 to 650,000 distinct CDR3 sequences, around 21% recorded once. Germline V CDR1 and CDR2: SNHLY, FYNNEI. This CDR3 contains 15 residues. V dropped 3 bases and J dropped 5 bases, with 17 bases sitting between them. Ophthalmopathy patients all had a Clinical Activity Score of at least 3, a NOSPECS grade of at least 4 and disease under 3 months old. Clinical symptoms, serum thyroxine, TRAb, thyroid ultrasound and orbital computed tomography established diagnosis. Ten or more counts support this clonotype. Its antigen remains unidentified.

The J gene is TRBJ2-7, the V gene TRBV2; unclear D gene. This receptor was obtained from a man aged 25 to 40 with Graves' ophthalmopathy. The sample comprised blood. The DNA of the CDR3 is TGTGCCAGCAGTGAGCTGGGCTCTTTCGTCGACGAGCAGTACTTC. Translated, it gives CASSELGSFVDEQYF. Variable domain in full (rest from reference TRBV2 and TRBJ2-7): EPEVTQTPSHQVTQMGQEVILRCVPISNHLYFYWYRQILGQKVEFLVSFYNNEISEKSEIFDDQFSVERPDGSNFTLKIRSTKLEDSAMYFCASSELGSFVDEQYFGPGTRLTVT.